This TCR beta chain was identified during a study of tumor and adjacent non-tumor tissue in lung cancer. TCRbeta libraries were built with three rounds of nested PCR, modified from ARM-PCR. Using its own MiXCR run on the multiplex PCR reads, TCRdb lists one record per CDR3 protein. Among 90,000 to 110,000 distinct CDR3 sequences listed, 60% to 80% were seen once. On this clonotype: Its antigen is undetermined. An end of the junction does not agree with germline; a read error may underlie this.

The germline V gene has CDR1 SGHAT and CDR2 FQNNGV. This CDR3 region has 13 residues. RNA was extracted from bulk tissue without any cell sorting. Whole-study findings and limits: Tumor tissue had significantly higher TCR diversity than normal lung.

Sequenced sample: lung tumor tissue. The TCR sequence derives from an older woman with non-small cell lung cancer. This chain links TRBV11-2 with TRBJ2-7; no firm D call. The CDR3 DNA sequence: TGTGCCATCAGCCCGTTGGCGGATGTAGGGCAGTACTTC. This sequence encodes CAISPLADVGQYF.